This TCR beta chain was sequenced for a study of human T cells and chemical hapten exposure. Across the whole study: Per-sample variation in TCR yield stemmed mainly from small pooled library volume differences.

Total RNA was extracted from unfractionated whole blood. This clonotype was found many times. This CDR3 is built from 17 residues. The V gene's germline CDR1 is SGHVS and CDR2 FQNEAQ. The J segment lost 0 bases and the V segment lost 5 bases, leaving 10 bases of the junction unmatched. It was the library that attached unique molecular identifiers to individual cDNA molecules. TCRdb passed the 5' RACE reads through MiXCR, listing each CDR3 protein once. The data hold 130,000 or so distinct CDR3 sequences, with roughly 4.1% observed a single time. V usage is TRBV7-8 and J usage is TRBJ2-1; 7 bases match TRBD2. This clonotype was obtained from a female donor in good health. CDR3 in amino acids: CASSQGASGYSYNEQFF. The CDR3 DNA sequence: TGTGCCAGCAGCCAAGGGGCTAGCGGATACTCCTACAATGAGCAGTTCTTC.